The entry below describes one T cell receptor (beta chain). Its specificity is unknown. A multiplex PCR was run with 60 Vbeta primers and 13 Jbeta primers. As handled by the study authors: Around 83 million unique TCR beta chains, 9 million to 14 million shared, were counted in a later analysis. Method: immunoSEQ multiplex PCR; TCRdb's copy keeps in-frame clones and lacks some. That table gives V, J and clone size, and the DNA gave D and trimming. Found here are roughly 120,000 clones, about 80% of them singletons; the top ten hold 5.3%. This sample stems from a study of cytomegalovirus exposure and HLA in healthy donors. Study-level points and caveats: An Asian-associated ancestry cluster reportedly showed fewer N-insertions than the approximately 700-donor mean in a later analysis. Presence/absence analyses took donor sequencing depth as roughly uniform.

The sequenced material came from PBMCs. The receptor comes from a man aged 25 to 40 in good health and CMV-seronegative.

The CDR3 is CASSLSWDRSTDTQYF. Here the CDR3 DNA reads TGTGCCAGCAGTTTATCCTGGGACAGGAGCACAGATACGCAGTATTTT. The chain recombines TRBV27 with TRBJ2-3, with 8 bases matching TRBD1. Per germline, CDR1 MNHEY and CDR2 SMNVEV (reference sequence). J gave up 0 bases and V 0 bases, and 2 bases lay outside the gene matches. This CDR3 region has 16 residues.